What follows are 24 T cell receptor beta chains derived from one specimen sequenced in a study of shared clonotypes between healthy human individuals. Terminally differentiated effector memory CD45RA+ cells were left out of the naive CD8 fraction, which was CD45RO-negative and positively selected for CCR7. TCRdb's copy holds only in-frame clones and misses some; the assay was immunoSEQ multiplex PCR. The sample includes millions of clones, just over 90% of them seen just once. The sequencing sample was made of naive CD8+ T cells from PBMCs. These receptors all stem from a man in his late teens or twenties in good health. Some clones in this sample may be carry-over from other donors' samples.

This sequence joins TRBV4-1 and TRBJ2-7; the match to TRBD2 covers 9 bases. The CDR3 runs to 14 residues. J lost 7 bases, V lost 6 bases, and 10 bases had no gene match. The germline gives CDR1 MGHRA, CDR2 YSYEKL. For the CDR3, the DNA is TGCGCCAGCAGACCAGGACGCGGGGGGGAAGAGCAGTACTTC. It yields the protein CASRPGRGGEEQYF.

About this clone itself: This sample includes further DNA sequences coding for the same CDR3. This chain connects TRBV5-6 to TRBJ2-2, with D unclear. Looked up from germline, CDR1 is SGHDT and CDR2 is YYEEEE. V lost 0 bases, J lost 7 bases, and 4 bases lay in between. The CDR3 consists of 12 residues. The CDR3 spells CASSLGSGELFF. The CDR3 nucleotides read TGTGCCAGCAGCTTGGGAAGCGGGGAGCTGTTTTTT.

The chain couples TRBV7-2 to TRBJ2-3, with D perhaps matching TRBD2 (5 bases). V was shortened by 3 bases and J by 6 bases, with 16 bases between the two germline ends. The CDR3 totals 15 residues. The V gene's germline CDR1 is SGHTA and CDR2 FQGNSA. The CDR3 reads CASSLRLAMADTQYF. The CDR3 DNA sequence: TGTGCCAGCAGCTTGCGGCTAGCCATGGCCGATACGCAGTATTTT.

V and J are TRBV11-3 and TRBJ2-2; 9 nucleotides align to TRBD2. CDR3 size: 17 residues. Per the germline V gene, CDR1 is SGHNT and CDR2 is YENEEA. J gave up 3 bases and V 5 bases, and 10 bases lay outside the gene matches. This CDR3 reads CASSTKAGTSHTGELFF. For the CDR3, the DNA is TGTGCCAGCAGCACTAAAGCCGGGACTAGCCACACCGGGGAGCTGTTTTTT.

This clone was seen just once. Here the CDR3 reads CASSGAPGLAYEQYF. Written as DNA, the CDR3 is TGTGCCAGCAGCGGAGCCCCGGGACTGGCCTACGAGCAGTACTTC. The chain joins TRBV7-6 to TRBJ2-7, with a weak D call TRBD2 (6 bases). This CDR3 comprises 15 residues. V lost 5 bases to trimming and J lost 2 bases, with 16 bases between them. Germline V CDR1 and CDR2: SGHVS, FNYEAQ.

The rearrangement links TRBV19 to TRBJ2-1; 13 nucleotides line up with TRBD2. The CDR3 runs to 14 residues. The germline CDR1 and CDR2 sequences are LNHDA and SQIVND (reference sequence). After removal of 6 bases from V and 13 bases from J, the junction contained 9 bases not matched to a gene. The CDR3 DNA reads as TGTGCCAGTAGCCCGACTAGCGGGAGGCCCCGACAGTTCTTC. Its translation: CASSPTSGRPRQFF.

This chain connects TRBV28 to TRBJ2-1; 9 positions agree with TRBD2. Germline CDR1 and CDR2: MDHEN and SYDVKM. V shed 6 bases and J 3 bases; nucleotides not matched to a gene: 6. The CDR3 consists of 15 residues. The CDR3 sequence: CASRPEAGGYNEQFF. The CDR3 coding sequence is TGTGCCAGCAGGCCTGAAGCGGGAGGCTACAATGAGCAGTTCTTC.

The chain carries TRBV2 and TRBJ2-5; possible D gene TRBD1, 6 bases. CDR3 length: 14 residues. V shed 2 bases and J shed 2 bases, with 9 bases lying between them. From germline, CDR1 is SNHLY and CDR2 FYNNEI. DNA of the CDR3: TGTGCCAGCAGTGAAATGGGACAACAAGAGACCCAGTACTTC. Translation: CASSEMGQQETQYF.

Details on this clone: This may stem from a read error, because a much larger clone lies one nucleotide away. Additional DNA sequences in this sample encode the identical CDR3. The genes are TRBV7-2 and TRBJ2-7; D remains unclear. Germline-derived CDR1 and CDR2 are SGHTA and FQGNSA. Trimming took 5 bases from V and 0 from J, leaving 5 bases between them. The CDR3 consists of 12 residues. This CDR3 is CASSPPSYEQYF. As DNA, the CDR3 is TGTGCCAGCAGCCCGCCCTCCTACGAGCAGTACTTC.

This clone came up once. The CDR3 protein is CASSLARGAYTEAFF. CDR3 DNA sequence: TGTGCCAGCAGCTTAGCGAGGGGAGCGTACACTGAAGCTTTCTTT. The chain employs TRBV7-6 and TRBJ1-1; perhaps TRBD1 as D (5 bases). The CDR3 sequence is 15 residues long. The V end was cut by 0 bases, the J end by 3 bases, with 11 bases between. Per the germline V gene, CDR1 is SGHVS and CDR2 is FNYEAQ.

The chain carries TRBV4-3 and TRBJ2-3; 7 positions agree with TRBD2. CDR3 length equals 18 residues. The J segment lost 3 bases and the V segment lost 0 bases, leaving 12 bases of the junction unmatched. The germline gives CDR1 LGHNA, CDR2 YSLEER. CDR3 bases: TGCGCCAGCAGCCAAGAAGTCCGGGGGGAGGGGATTACAGATACGCAGTATTTT. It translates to CASSQEVRGEGITDTQYF.

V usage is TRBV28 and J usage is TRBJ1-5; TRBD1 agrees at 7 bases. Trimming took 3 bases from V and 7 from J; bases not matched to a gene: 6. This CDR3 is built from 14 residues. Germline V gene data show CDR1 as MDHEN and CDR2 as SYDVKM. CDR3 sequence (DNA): TGTGCCAGCAGTTTCCACAGGGGACCCCAGCCCCAGCATTTT. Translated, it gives CASSFHRGPQPQHF.

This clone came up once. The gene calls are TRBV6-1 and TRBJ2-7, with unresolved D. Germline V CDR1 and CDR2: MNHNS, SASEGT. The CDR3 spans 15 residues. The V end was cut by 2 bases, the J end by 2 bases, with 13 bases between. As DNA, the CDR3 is TGTGCCAGCAGTGAATCGTGGCGGTTACCCTACGAGCAGTACTTC. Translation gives CASSESWRLPYEQYF.

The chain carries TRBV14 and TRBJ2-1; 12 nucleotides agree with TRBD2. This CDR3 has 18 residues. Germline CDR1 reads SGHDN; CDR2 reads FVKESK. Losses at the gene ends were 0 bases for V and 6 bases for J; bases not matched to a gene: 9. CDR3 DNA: TGTGCCAGCAGCCAAGATTTGGGACTAGCGGGTTTAACCAATGAGCAGTTCTTC. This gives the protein CASSQDLGLAGLTNEQFF.

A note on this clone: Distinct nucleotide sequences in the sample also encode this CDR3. Written as DNA, the CDR3 is TGCGCCAGCAGCTTGGAGGGACAGGGAAACACTGAAGCTTTCTTT. Protein: CASSLEGQGNTEAFF. The rearrangement links TRBV5-1 to TRBJ1-1; 9 bases are a match to TRBD1. The V segment lost 0 bases and the J segment 2 bases; nucleotides outside the gene matches: 2. The CDR3 loop spans 15 amino acids. Germline CDR1 reads SGHRS; CDR2 reads YFSETQ.

CDR3 sequence: CASRSRDTLVGEQYF. The CDR3 DNA reads as TGTGCCAGCAGGTCCCGGGACACCCTCGTGGGAGAGCAGTACTTC. J is TRBJ2-7 and V is TRBV7-2; tentatively, D is TRBD1 (6 bases). The V end lost 6 bases, the J end lost 7 bases, and 22 bases lay between the germline ends. The CDR3 covers 15 residues. Germline V CDR1 and CDR2: SGHTA, FQGNSA.

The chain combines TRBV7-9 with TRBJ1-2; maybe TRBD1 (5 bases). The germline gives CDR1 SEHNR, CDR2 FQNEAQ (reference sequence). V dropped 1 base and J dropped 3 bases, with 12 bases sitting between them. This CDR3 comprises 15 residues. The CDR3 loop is CASSLVSGGDYGYTF. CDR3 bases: TGTGCCAGCAGCTTAGTTTCCGGGGGTGACTATGGCTACACCTTC.

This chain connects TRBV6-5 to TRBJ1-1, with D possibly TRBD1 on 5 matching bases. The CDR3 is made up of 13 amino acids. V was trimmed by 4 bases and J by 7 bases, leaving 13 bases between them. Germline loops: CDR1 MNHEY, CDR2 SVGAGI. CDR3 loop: CASSWGRVGEAFF. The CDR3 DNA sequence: TGTGCCAGCAGTTGGGGGAGGGTGGGTGAAGCTTTCTTT.

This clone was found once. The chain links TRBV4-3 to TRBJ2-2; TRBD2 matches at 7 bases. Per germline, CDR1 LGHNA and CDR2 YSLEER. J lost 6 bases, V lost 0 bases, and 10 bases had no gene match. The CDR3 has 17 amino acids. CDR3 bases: TGCGCCAGCAGCCAAGATTTGAGGGAGGGCCTCGCCGGGGAGCTGTTTTTT. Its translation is CASSQDLREGLAGELFF.

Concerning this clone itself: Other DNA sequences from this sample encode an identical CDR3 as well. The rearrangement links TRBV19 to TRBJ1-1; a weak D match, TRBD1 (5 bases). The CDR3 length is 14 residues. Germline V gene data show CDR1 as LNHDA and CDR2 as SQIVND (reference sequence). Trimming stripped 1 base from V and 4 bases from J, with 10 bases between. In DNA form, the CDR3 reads TGTGCCAGTAGTATAGGGGGCTCGGGCACTGAAGCTTTCTTT. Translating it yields CASSIGGSGTEAFF.

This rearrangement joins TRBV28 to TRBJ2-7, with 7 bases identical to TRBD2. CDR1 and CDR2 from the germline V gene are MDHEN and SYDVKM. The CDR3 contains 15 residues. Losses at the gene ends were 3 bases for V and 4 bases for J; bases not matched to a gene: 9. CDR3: CASSFPRELPYEQYF. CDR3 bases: TGTGCCAGCAGTTTCCCGCGGGAGCTCCCTTACGAGCAGTACTTC.

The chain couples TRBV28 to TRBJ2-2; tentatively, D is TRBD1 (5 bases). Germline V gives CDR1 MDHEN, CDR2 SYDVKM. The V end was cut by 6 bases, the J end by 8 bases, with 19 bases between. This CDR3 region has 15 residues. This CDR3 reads CASSAGNVGTGELFF. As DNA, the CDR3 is TGTGCCAGCAGCGCAGGGAATGTGGGAACAGGGGAGCTGTTTTTT.

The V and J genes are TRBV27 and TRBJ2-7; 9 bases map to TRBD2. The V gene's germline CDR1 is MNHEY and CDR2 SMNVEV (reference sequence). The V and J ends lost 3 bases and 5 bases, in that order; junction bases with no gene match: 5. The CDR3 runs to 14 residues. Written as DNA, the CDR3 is TGTGCCAGCAGTTTCCTAGCGGGGAACCACGAGCAGTACTTC. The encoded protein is CASSFLAGNHEQYF.

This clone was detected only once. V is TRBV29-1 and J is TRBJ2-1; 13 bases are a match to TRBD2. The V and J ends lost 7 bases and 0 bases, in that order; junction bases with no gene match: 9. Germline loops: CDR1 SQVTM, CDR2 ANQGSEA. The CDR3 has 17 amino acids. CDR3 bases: TGCAGCGCTCGGACTAGCGGGAGTATCGGCTCCTACAATGAGCAGTTCTTC. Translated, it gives CSARTSGSIGSYNEQFF.